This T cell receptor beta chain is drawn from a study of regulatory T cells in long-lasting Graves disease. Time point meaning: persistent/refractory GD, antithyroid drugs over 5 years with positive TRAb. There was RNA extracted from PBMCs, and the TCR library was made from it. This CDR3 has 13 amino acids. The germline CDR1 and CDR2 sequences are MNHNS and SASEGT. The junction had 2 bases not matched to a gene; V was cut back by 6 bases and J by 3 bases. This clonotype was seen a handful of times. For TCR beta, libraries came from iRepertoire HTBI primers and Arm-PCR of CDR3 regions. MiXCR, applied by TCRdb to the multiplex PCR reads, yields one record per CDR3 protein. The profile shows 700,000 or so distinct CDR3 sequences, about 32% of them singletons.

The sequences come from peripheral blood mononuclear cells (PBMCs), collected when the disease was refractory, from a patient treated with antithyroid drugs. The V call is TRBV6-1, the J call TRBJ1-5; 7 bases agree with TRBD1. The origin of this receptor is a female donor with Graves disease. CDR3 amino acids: CASRGTDNQPQHF. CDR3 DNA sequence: TGTGCCAGCAGGGGGACAGACAATCAGCCCCAGCATTTT.